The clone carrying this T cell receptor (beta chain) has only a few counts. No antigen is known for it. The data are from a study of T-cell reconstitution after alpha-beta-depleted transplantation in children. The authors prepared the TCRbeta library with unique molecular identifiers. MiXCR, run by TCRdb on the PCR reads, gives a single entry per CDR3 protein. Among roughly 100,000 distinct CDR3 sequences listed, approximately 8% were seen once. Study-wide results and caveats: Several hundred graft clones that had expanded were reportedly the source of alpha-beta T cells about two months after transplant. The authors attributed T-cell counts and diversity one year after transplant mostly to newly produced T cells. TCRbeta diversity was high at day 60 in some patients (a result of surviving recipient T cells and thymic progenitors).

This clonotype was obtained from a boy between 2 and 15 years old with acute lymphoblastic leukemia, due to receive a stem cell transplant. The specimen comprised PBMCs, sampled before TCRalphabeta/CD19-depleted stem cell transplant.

CDR3 sequence reads: CASSLQGSNEQFF. For the CDR3, the DNA is TGTGCCAGCAGCTTACAGGGGAGCAATGAGCAGTTCTTC. This chain connects TRBV7-6 to TRBJ2-1; D is perhaps TRBD1 (6 bases). The length of the CDR3 is 13 residues. With 2 bases removed from V and 6 bases from J, the gap between germline ends came to 8 bases. Germline CDR1 and CDR2: SGHVS and FNYEAQ. Together with reference TRBV7-6 and TRBJ2-1, the CDR3 gives the full variable domain: GAGVSQSPRYKVTKRGQDVALRCDPISGHVSLYWYRQALGQGPEFLTYFNYEAQQDKSGLPNDRFSAERPEGSISTLTIQRTEQRDSAMYRCASSLQGSNEQFFGPGTRLTVL.